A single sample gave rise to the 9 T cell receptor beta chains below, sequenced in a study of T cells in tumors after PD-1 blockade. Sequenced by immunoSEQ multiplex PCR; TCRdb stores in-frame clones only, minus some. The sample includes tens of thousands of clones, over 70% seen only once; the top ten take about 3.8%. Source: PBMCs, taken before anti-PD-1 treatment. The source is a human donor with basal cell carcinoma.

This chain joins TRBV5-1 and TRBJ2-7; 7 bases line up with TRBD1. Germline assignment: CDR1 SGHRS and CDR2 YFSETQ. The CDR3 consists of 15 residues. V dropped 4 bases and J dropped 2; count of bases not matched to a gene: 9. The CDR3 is CASSQSGQLTYEQYF. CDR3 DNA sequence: TGCGCCAGCAGCCAATCGGGACAGTTGACCTACGAGCAGTACTTC.

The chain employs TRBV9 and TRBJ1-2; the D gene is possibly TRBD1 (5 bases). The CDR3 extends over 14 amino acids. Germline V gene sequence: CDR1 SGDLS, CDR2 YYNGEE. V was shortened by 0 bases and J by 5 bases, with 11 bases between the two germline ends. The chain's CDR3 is CASSVEKGRYGYTF. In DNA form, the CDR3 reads TGTGCCAGCAGCGTAGAGAAGGGGCGTTATGGCTACACCTTC.

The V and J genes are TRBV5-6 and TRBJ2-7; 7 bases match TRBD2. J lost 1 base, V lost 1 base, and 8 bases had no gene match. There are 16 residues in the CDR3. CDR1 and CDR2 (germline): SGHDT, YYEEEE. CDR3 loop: CASSLYRPGGSYEQYF. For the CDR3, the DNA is TGTGCCAGCAGCTTGTATCGGCCCGGGGGGTCCTACGAGCAGTACTTC.

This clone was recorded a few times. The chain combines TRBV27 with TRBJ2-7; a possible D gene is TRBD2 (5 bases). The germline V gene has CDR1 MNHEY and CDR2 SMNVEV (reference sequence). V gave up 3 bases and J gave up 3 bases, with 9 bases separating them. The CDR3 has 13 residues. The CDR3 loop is CASSFGEGYEQYF. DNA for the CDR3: TGTGCCAGCAGTTTCGGGGAAGGCTACGAGCAGTACTTC.

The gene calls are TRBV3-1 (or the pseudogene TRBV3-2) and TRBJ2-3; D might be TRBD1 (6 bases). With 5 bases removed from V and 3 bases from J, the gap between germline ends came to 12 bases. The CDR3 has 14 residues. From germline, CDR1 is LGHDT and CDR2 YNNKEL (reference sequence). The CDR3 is CASSYGQRTDTQYF. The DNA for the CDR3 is TGTGCCAGCAGCTACGGACAGAGAACAGATACGCAGTATTTT.

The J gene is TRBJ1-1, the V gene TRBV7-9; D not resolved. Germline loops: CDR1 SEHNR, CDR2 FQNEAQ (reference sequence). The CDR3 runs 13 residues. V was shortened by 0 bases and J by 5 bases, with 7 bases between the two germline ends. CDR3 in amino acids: CASSLALWTEAFF. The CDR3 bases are TGTGCCAGCAGCTTAGCGCTCTGGACTGAAGCTTTCTTT.

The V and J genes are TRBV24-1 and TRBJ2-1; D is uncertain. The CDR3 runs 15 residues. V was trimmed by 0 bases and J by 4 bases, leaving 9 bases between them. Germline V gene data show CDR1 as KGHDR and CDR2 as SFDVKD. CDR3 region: CATSDLGLDYNEQFF. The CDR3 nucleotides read TGTGCCACCAGTGATTTGGGGCTAGATTACAATGAGCAGTTCTTC.

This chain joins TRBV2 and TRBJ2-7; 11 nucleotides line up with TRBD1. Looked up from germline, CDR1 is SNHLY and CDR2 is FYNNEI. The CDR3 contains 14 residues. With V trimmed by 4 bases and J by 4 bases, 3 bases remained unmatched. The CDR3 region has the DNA TGTGCCAGCAGTGTGGGGACAGGGGGGTACGAGCAGTACTTC. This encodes CASSVGTGGYEQYF.

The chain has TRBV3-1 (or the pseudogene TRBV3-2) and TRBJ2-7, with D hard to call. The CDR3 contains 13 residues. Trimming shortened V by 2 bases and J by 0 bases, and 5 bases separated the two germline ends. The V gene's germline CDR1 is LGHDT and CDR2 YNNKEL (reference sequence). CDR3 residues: CASSQLSSYEQYF. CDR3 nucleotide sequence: TGTGCCAGCAGCCAACTAAGCTCCTACGAGCAGTACTTC.